This T cell receptor (beta chain) appears in the sequencing data of a study of blood T cell repertoires in COVID-19 (dated by TCRdb to about 2020). For the study in its entirety: Collaborator samples came from the United States, Italy and Spain and covered acute and convalescent phases of COVID-19. The material from the prospective study consisted of cDNA or gDNA derived from T cells, B-cell-depleted T cells, or PBMCs. The samples were drawn from two sources: the first 160 participants of the ongoing ImmuneRACE study, and 1,254 subjects contributed by 6 global collaborators. The repertoires were released in a freely available public database intended as a resource for research on the immune response to SARS-CoV-2. Nearly every sample came with metadata listing a de-identified subject ID, COVID-19 status, age in years and sex. HLA class I and class II types, where available, came from metadata supplied by the sample provider rather than from assay-based typing. The dataset comprised deeply sampled blood TCRbeta repertoires from subjects exposed to, actively infected with, or recovered from COVID-19. The full study reports these points: Clinical and demographic metadata were provided uncurated, with the amount varying by source and participant.

TCRbeta CDR3 regions were amplified from genomic DNA by means of the immunoSEQ Assay, a bias-controlled multiplex PCR. From the authors' description of their analysis: Nucleated cell counts per sample were estimated from amplification of reference gene primers within the assay. To quantify the absolute abundance of each unique TCRbeta CDR3 rearrangement, sequence reads were collapsed and filtered. Productive Simpson clonality was computed per sample as the square root of Simpson's diversity index over productive rearrangements. Imported from immuneACCESS, the table was reduced by TCRdb to in-frame sequences with V and J called. These copies leave out some clones; in studies compared against another copy, an unresolved V gene accounts for under half, and the cause of the remainder is not known. The V and J calls and clone size are taken from that table; D and trimming were inferred from the DNA. The sample profile shows 180,000 or so clones; approximately 84% of them were found once. Clones ranked in the top ten supply under 3% of the sample.

There are 14 amino acids in the CDR3, from cysteine to phenylalanine inclusive. Only the CDR3 DNA stays, 42 bases, in frame from base 1. The germline ends are 9 bases apart after V is trimmed by 2 bases and J by 4 bases. CDR1 SGHVS and CDR2 FQNEAQ were looked up in the germline V gene. Details on this clone: Its antigen is currently not known. Nothing much larger sits one base from this clone, and base qualities are not available.

Collaborating institutions collected whole blood in K2EDTA tubes following their own protocols. For TCRbeta analysis, collaborator samples were shipped as frozen whole blood, as isolated PBMCs, or as DNA extracted from either sample type. The receptor chain draws on TRBV7-8 and TRBJ1-3; the D gene identity is not certain. The receptor's source is a human donor with acute or convalescent COVID-19. The donor label of this sample is uncertain. The sequencing input was peripheral blood. The CDR3 loop reads CASSLSGKGNTIYF. The nucleotide sequence is TGTGCCAGCAGCTTAAGCGGGAAAGGAAACACCATATATTTT.